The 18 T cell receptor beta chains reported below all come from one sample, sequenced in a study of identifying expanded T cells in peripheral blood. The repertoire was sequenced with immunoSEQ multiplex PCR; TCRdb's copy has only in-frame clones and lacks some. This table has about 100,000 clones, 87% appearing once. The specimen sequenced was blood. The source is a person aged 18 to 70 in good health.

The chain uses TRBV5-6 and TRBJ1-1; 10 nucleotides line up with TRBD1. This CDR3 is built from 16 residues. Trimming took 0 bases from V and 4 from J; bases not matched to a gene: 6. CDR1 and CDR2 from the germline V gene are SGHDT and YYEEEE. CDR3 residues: CASSLGDRGWGTEAFF. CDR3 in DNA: TGTGCCAGCAGCTTGGGGGACAGGGGCTGGGGCACTGAAGCTTTCTTT.

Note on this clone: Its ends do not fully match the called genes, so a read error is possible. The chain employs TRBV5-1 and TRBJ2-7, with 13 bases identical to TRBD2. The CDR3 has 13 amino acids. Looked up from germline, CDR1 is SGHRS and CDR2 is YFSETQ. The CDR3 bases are TGCGCCAGCAGCTTGGACCCACTAGCGGGGGGGATCTTC. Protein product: CASSLDPLAGGIF.

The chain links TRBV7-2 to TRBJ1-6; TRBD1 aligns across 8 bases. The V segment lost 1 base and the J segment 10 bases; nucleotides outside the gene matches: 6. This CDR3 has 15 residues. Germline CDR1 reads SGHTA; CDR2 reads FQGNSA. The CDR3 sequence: CASSLGLTGASPLHF. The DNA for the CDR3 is TGTGCCAGCAGCTTAGGCTTGACAGGGGCATCACCCCTCCACTTT.

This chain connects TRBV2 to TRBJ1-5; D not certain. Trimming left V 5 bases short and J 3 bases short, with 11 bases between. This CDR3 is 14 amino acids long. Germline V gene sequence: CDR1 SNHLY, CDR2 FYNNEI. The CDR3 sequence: CASSSPGNNQPQHF. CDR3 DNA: TGTGCCAGCAGTAGCCCGGGCAACAATCAGCCCCAGCATTTT.

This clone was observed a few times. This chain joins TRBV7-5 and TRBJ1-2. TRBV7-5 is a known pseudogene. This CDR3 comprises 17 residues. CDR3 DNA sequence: TGTGCCAGAAGCTTCGGTGTGAAGAGGAGCATTAACTATGGCTACACCTTC. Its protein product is CARSFGVKRSINYGYTF.

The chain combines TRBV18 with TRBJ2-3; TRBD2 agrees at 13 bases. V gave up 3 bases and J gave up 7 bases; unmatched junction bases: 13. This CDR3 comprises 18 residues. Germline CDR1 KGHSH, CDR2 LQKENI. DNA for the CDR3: TGTGCCAGCTCACCCACTAGCGGGGGGGCCTTGGGGAAGCATACGCAGTATTTT. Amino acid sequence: CASSPTSGGALGKHTQYF. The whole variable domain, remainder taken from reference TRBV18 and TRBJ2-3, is NAGVMQNPRHLVRRRGQEARLRCSPMKGHSHVYWYRQLPEEGLKFMVYLQKENIIDESGMPKERFSAEFPKEGPSILRIQQVVRGDSAAYFCASSPTSGGALGKHTQYFGPGTRLTVL.

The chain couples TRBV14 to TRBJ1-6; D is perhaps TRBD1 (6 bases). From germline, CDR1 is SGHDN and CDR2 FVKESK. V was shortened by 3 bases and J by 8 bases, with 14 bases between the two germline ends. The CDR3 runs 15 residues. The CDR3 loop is CASSQIRGGDSPLHF. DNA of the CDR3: TGTGCCAGCAGCCAGATCAGGGGTGGGGATTCACCCCTCCACTTT. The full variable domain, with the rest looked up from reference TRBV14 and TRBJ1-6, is EAGVTQFPSHSVIEKGQTVTLRCDPISGHDNLYWYRRVMGKEIKFLLHFVKESKQDESGMPNNRFLAERTGGTYSTLKVQPAELEDSGVYFCASSQIRGGDSPLHFGNGTRLTVT.

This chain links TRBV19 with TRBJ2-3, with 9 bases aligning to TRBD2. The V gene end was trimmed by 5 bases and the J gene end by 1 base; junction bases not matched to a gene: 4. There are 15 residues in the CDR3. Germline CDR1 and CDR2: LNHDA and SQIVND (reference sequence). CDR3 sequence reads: CASSYSSGGTDTQYF. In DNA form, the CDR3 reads TGTGCCAGTAGTTATTCTAGCGGGGGCACAGATACGCAGTATTTT.

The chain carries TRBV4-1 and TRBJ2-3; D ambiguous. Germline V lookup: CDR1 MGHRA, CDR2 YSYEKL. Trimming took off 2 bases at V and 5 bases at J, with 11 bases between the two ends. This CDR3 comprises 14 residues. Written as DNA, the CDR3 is TGCGCCAGCAGCCAAACGCCGGGCAAAGATACGCAGTATTTT. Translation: CASSQTPGKDTQYF.

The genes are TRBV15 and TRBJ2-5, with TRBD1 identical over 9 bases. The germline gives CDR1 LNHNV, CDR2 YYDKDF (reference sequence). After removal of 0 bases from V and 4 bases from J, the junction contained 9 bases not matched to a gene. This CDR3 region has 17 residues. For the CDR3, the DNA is TGTGCCACCAGCAGAGATAGGGACAGGGTGAGACGAGAGACCCAGTACTTC. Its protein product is CATSRDRDRVRRETQYF.

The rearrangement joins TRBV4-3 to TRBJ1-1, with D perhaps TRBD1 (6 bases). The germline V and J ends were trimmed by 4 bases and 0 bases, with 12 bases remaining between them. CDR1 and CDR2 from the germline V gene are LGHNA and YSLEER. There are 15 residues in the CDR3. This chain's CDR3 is CASSLERGMNTEAFF. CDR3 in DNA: TGCGCCAGCAGCCTGGAGAGGGGGATGAACACTGAAGCTTTCTTT.

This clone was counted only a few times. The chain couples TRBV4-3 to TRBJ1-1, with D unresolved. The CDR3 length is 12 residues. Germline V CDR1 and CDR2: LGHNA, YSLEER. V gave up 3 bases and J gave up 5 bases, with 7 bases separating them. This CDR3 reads CASSHGSTEAFF. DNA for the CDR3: TGCGCCAGCAGCCACGGGAGTACTGAAGCTTTCTTT.

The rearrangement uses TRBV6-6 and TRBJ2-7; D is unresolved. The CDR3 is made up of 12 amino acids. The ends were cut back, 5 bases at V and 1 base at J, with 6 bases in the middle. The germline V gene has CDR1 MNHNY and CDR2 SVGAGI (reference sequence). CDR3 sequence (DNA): TGTGCCAGCAGTGGCAAGTCCTACGAGCAGTACTTC. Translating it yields CASSGKSYEQYF.

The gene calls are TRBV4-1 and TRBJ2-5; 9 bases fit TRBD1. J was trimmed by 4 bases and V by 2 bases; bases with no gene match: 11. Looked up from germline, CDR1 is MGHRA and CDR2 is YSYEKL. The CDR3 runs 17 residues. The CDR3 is CASSQTKGQGRGETQYF. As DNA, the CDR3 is TGCGCCAGCAGCCAAACGAAGGGACAGGGAAGGGGAGAGACCCAGTACTTC.

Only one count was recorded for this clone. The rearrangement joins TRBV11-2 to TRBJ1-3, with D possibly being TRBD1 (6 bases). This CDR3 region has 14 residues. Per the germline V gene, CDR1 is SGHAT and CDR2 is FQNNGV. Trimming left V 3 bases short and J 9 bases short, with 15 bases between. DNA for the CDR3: TGTGCCAGCAGCTTTCAGGGGACGGGTATCACCATATATTTT. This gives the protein CASSFQGTGITIYF.

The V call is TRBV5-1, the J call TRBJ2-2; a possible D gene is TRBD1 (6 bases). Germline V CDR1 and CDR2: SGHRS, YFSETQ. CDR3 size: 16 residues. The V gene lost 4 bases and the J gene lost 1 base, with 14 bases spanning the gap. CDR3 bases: TGCGCCAGCAGCCTGGCGGACAGCTTGAACACCGGGGAGCTGTTTTTT. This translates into CASSLADSLNTGELFF.

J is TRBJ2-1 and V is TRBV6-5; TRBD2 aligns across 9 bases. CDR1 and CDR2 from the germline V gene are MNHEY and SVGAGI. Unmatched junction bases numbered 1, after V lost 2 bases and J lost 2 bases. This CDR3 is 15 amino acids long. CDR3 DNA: TGTGCCAGCAGTTACGGCGGGGGGGCCTACAATGAGCAGTTCTTC. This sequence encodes CASSYGGGAYNEQFF.

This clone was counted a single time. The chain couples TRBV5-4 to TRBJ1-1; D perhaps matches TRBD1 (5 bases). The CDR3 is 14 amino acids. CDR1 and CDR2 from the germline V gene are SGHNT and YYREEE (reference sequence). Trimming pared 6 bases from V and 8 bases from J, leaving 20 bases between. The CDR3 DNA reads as TGTGCCAGCAACTATGGATGGGGGGAGCGAGAAGCTTTCTTT. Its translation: CASNYGWGEREAFF.